The TCR beta chain under discussion was sequenced for a study of lymphopenia after photon versus proton radiotherapy. Study results and caveats: Better survival with proton therapy was suggested as possible, not demonstrated.

The CDR3 is 13 amino acids. The germline CDR1 and CDR2 sequences are SGHVS and FQNEAQ. V shed 5 bases and J 8 bases; nucleotides not matched to a gene: 6. Clones were read by immunoSEQ multiplex PCR, and TCRdb kept only the in-frame ones, dropping some. The sample yields approximately 45,000 clones, approximately 83% seen once. A remark on this clone: Antigen unknown.

This TCR came from a man aged 40-49 years with gastric cancer. The gene calls are TRBV7-8 and TRBJ1-1, with 9 positions matching TRBD1. Sequencing was performed on peripheral blood, taken from a patient treated with photon-based radiotherapy. The CDR3, as DNA: TGTGCCAGCAGCGCAGGACAGGGGTCGGAAGCTTTCTTT. It translates to CASSAGQGSEAFF.